This T cell receptor (beta chain) was sequenced for a study of OX40 agonist ivuxolimab in advanced cancers. Overall study findings and caveats: The study did not work out the antigen specificity of the expanded peripheral T cells. There were, on average, more expanded clones in CD8+ T cells than in CD4+. Certain nonresponders additionally had low normalized T-cell clonal expansion.

Libraries were prepared by immunoSEQ multiplex PCR; TCRdb keeps only in-frame clonotypes and omits some of them. The sample carries approximately 32,000 clones, more than 70% recorded once. Note on this clone: Antigen: not known.

This clonotype originated in an adult with an advanced solid tumor such as melanoma, head and neck, liver or kidney cancer. Sample: CD4+ or CD8+ T cells sorted from blood, taken in a trial of the OX40 agonist ivuxolimab.

CDR3 nucleotide sequence: TGTGCCAGCAGCTTAGGCGCAAACGAGTTGTACTTC. Encoded protein: CASSLGANELYF. The rearrangement joins TRBV7-9 to TRBJ2-7, with D hard to call. Trimming cost V 1 base and J 12 bases, with 13 bases left between them. The CDR3 covers 12 residues. The V gene's germline CDR1 is SEHNR and CDR2 FQNEAQ (reference sequence).